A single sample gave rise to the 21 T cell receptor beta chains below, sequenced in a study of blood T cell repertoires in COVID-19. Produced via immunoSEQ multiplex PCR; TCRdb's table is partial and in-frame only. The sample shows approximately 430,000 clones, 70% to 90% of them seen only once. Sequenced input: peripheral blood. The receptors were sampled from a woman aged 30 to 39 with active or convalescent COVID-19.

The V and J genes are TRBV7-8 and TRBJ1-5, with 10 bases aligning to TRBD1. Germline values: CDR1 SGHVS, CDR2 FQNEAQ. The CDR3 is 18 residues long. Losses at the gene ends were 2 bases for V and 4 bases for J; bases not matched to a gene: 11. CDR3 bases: TGTGCCAGCAGCTTATGGCCCGGGACAGGGGCTGCTAATCAGCCCCAGCATTTT. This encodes CASSLWPGTGAANQPQHF.

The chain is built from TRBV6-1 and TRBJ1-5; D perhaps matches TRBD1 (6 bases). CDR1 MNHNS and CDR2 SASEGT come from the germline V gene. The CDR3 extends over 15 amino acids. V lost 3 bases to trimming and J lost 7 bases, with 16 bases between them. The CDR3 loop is CASSDRGKGAQPQHF. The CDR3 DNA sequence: TGTGCCAGCAGTGATAGGGGGAAAGGGGCCCAGCCCCAGCATTTT.

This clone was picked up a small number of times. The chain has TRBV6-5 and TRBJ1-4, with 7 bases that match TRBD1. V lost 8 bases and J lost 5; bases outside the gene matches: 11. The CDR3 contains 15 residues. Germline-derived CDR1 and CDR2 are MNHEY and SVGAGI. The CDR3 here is CASWAGGTANEKLFF. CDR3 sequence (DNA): TGTGCCAGCTGGGCGGGGGGGACAGCCAATGAAAAACTGTTTTTT.

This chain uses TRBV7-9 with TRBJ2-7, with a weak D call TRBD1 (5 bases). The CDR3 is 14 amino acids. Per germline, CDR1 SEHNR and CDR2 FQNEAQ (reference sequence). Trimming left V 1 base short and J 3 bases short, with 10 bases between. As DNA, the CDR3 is TGTGCCAGCAGCTTAGAGACAGAGAACTACGAGCAGTACTTC. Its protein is CASSLETENYEQYF.

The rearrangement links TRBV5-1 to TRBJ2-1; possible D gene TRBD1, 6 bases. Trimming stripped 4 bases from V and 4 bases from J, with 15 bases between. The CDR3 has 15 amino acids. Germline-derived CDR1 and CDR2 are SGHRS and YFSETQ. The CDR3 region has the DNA TGCGCCAGCAGCCCCTTACAAGGACAGTACAATGAGCAGTTCTTC. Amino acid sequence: CASSPLQGQYNEQFF.

CDR3 nucleotide sequence: TGTGCCTGGACAGGGCTAGCGGGAACCTACGAGCAGTACTTC. Translation gives CAWTGLAGTYEQYF. J is TRBJ2-7 and V is TRBV30, with 9 bases that match TRBD2. V trimming: 4 bases; J trimming: 2 bases; junction bases outside the gene matches: 6. Looked up from germline, CDR1 is GTSNPN and CDR2 is SVGIG (reference sequence). The CDR3 has 14 amino acids. Full variable domain (missing parts from reference TRBV30 and TRBJ2-7): SQTIHQWPATLVQPVGSPLSLECTVEGTSNPNLYWYRQAAGRGLQLLFYSVGIGQISSEVPQNLSASRPQDRQFILSSKKLLLSDSGFYLCAWTGLAGTYEQYFGPGTRLTVT.

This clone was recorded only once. The CDR3 DNA reads as TGTGCCAGCAGCTTAGAGGATAGAGGGAGCCGCACCGGGGAGCTGTTTTTT. The encoded protein is CASSLEDRGSRTGELFF. V is TRBV7-6 and J is TRBJ2-2, with D possibly being TRBD2 (5 bases). Germline V gives CDR1 SGHVS, CDR2 FNYEAQ. V lost 1 base, J lost 4 bases, and 16 bases lay in between. The CDR3 runs to 17 residues.

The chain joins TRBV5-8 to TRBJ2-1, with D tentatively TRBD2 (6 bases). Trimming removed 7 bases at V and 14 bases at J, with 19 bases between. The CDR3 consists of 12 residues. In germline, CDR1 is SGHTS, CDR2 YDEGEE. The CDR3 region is CASSPEGLLEFF. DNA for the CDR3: TGTGCCAGCTCTCCGGAGGGGCTTCTGGAGTTCTTC.

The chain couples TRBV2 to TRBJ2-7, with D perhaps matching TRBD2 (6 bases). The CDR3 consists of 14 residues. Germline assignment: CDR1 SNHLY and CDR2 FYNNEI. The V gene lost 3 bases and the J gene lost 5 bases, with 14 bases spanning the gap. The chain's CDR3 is CASSDGTGPNEQYF. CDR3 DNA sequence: TGTGCCAGCAGTGACGGGACTGGGCCCAACGAGCAGTACTTC.

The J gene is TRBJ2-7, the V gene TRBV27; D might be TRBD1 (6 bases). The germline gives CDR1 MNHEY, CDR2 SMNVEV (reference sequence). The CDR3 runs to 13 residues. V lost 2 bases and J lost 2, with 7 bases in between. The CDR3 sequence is CASSLTGPYEQYF. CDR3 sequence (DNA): TGTGCCAGCAGTTTAACAGGGCCCTACGAGCAGTACTTC.

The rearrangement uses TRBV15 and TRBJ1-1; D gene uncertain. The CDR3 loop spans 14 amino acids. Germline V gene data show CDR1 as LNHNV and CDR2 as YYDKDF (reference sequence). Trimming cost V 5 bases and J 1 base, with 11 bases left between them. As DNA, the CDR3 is TGTGCCACCAGCCCGAGAGACAAGAACACTGAAGCTTTCTTT. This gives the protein CATSPRDKNTEAFF.

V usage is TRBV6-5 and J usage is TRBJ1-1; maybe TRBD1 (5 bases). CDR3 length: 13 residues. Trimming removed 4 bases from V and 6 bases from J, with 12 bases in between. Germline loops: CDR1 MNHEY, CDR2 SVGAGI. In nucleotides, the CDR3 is TGTGCCAGCAGTTTGACAGTGATGGCTGAAGCTTTCTTT. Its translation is CASSLTVMAEAFF.

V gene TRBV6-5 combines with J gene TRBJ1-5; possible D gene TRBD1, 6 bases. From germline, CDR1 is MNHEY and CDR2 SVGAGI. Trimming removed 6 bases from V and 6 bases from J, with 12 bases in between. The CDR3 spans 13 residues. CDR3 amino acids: CASRQGLSQPQHF. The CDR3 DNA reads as TGTGCCAGCAGACAGGGTTTAAGTCAGCCCCAGCATTTT.

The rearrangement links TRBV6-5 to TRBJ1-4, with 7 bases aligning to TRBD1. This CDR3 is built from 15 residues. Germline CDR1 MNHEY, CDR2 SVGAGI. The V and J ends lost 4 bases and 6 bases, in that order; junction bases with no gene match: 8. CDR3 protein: CASSFLTGTDEKLFF. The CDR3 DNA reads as TGTGCCAGCAGTTTCCTGACAGGGACAGATGAAAAACTGTTTTTT.

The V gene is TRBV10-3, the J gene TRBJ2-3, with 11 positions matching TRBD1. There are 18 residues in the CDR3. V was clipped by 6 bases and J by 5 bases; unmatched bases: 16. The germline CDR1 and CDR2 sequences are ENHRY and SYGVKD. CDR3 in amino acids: CAISTIYSGTGGIDTQYF. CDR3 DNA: TGTGCCATCAGCACTATATACTCCGGGACAGGGGGTATAGATACGCAGTATTTT.

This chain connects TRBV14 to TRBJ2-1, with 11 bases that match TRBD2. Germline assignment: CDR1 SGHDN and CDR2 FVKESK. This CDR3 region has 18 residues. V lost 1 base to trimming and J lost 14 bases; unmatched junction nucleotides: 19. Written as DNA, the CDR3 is TGTGCCAGCAGCCAAGTTGTTAGCGGGGGGGCTTTAGCTAACGTTGAGTTCTTC. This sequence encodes CASSQVVSGGALANVEFF.

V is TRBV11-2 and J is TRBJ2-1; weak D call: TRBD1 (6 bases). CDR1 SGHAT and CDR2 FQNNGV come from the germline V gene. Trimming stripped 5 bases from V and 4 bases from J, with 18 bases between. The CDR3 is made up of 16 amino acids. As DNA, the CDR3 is TGTGCCAGCAGCCTAAACGGACAGCTGAATTACAATGAGCAGTTCTTC. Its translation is CASSLNGQLNYNEQFF. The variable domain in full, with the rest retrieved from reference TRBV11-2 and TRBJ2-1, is EAGVAQSPRYKIIEKRQSVAFWCNPISGHATLYWYQQILGQGPKLLIQFQNNGVVDDSQLPKDRFSAERLKGVDSTLKIQPAKLEDSAVYLCASSLNGQLNYNEQFFGPGTRLTVL.

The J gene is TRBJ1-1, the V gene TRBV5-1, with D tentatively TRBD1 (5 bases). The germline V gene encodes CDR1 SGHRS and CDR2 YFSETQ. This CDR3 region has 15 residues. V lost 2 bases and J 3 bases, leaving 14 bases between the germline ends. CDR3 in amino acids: CASSFRVGADTEAFF. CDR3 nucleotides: TGCGCCAGCAGCTTTAGGGTAGGGGCGGACACTGAAGCTTTCTTT.

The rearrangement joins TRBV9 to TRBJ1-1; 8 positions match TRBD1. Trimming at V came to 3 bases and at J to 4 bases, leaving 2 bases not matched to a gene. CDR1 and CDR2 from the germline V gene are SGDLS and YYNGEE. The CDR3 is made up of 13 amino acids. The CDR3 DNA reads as TGTGCCAGCAGCGAGACAGGGGTCACTGAAGCTTTCTTT. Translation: CASSETGVTEAFF.

The CDR3 region has the DNA TGCGCCAGCAGCGCGTATCCCGGGACAGGGGTACTCACAGATACGCAGTATTTT. Its translation is CASSAYPGTGVLTDTQYF. This rearrangement joins TRBV5-1 to TRBJ2-3, with 10 positions matching TRBD1. The trim removed 4 bases at V and 2 bases at J, leaving 13 bases unmatched. The CDR3 is made up of 18 amino acids. From germline, CDR1 is SGHRS and CDR2 YFSETQ.

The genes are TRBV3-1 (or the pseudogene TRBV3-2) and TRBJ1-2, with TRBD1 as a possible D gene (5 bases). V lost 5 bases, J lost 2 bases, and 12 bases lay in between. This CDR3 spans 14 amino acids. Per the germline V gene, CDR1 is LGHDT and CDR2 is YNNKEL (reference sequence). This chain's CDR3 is CASSNQGKNYGYTF. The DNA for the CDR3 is TGTGCCAGCAGCAATCAGGGTAAAAACTATGGCTACACCTTC.